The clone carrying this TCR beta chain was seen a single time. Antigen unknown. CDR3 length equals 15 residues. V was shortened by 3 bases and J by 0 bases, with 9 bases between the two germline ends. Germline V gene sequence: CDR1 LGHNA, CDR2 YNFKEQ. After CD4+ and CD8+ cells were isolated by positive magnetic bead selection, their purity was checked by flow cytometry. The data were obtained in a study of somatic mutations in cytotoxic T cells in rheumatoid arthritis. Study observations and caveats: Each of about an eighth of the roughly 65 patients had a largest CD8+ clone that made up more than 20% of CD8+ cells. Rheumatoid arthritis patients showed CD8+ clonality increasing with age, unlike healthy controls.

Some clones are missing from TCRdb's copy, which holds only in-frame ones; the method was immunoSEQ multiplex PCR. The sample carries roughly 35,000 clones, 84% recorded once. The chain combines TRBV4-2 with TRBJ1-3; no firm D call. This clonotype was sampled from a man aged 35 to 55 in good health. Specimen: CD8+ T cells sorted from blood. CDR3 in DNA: TGTGCCAGCAGCCATGGACTTTCCTCTGGAAACACCATATATTTT. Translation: CASSHGLSSGNTIYF.